The 23 T cell receptor beta chains below were found in one sample sequenced in a study of cytomegalovirus exposure and HLA in healthy donors. 60 Vbeta and 13 Jbeta primers were used in PCR. Libraries were prepared by immunoSEQ multiplex PCR; TCRdb keeps only in-frame clonotypes and omits some of them. The repertoire holds around 130,000 clones, with roughly three fifths as singletons. What was sequenced was PBMCs. The source of these receptors is a man between 18 and 35 years old in good health and CMV-seronegative.

This clone was recorded a few times. This rearrangement joins TRBV9 to TRBJ2-1; D is ambiguous. CDR1 and CDR2 (germline): SGDLS, YYNGEE. V was shortened by 2 bases and J by 8 bases, with 14 bases between the two germline ends. CDR3 length: 14 residues. CDR3 loop: CASSVAVLGYEQFF. The CDR3 region has the DNA TGTGCCAGCAGCGTCGCTGTCCTTGGCTATGAGCAGTTCTTC.

The chain employs TRBV5-1 and TRBJ2-7; 8 bases match TRBD2. The germline V gene encodes CDR1 SGHRS and CDR2 YFSETQ. V dropped 0 bases and J dropped 6; count of bases not matched to a gene: 8. The CDR3 runs 15 residues. DNA for the CDR3: TGCGCCAGCAGCTTGGCCGGGGGGGGGAGGGGCGAGCAGTACTTC. The encoded protein is CASSLAGGGRGEQYF.

The chain links TRBV21-1 to TRBJ2-7; the DNA was not compared with TRBD2, the D call given in the table. TRBV21-1 is termed a pseudogene. CDR3 size: 16 residues. The CDR3 nucleotides are TGTGCCAGCAGCCCCAGCCCAGGCCGGGATTTTGGCGAGCAGTACTTC. This sequence encodes CASSPSPGRDFGEQYF.

This clone was recorded a few times. Other DNA sequences in the sample encode the same CDR3. The CDR3 coding sequence is TGTGCCAGCAGTGAACTAGGACTAGCTCGATTATGGGAGCTGTTTTTT. Its protein product is CASSELGLARLWELFF. J is TRBJ2-2 and V is TRBV6-1; 8 bases fit TRBD2. The ends lost 2 bases at V and 9 bases at J; junction bases unmatched: 11. This CDR3 has 16 amino acids. Looked up from germline, CDR1 is MNHNS and CDR2 is SASEGT.

This chain links TRBV6-1 with TRBJ2-1; maybe TRBD1 (5 bases). Trimming pared 0 bases from V and 3 bases from J, leaving 15 bases between. From germline, CDR1 is MNHNS and CDR2 SASEGT. This CDR3 is built from 17 residues. CDR3 residues: CASSEAPLPQGYNEQFF. In nucleotides, the CDR3 is TGTGCCAGCAGTGAAGCTCCCTTGCCCCAGGGCTACAATGAGCAGTTCTTC.

The chain employs TRBV10-3 and TRBJ2-7; 8 nucleotides agree with TRBD1. The trim removed 6 bases at V and 7 bases at J, leaving 5 bases unmatched. Germline values: CDR1 ENHRY, CDR2 SYGVKD. The CDR3 has 12 amino acids. The CDR3 DNA is TGTGCCATCAGGGGGACAGGAGGTGAGCAGTACTTC. Encoded protein: CAIRGTGGEQYF.

V and J are TRBV25-1 and TRBJ1-4; D is possibly TRBD1 (6 bases). The V end lost 10 bases, the J end lost 7 bases, and 19 bases lay between the germline ends. CDR1 is MGHDK, CDR2 SYGVNS, per germline. CDR3 size: 14 residues. CDR3 in DNA: TGTGCCACCTCAGCGAGAAGGACAGTTGAAAAACTGTTTTTT. Protein: CATSARRTVEKLFF. The full variable domain, rest sourced from reference TRBV25-1 and TRBJ1-4, is EADIYQTPRYLVIGTGKKITLECSQTMGHDKMYWYQQDPGMELHLIHYSYGVNSTEKGDLSSESTVSRIRTEHFPLTLESARPSHTSQYLCATSARRTVEKLFFGSGTQLSVL.

This clone was counted a few times. This chain uses TRBV4-2 with TRBJ1-3, with TRBD1 matching over 9 bases. Trimming removed 1 base from V and 4 bases from J; junction bases left unmatched: 8. The CDR3 loop spans 17 amino acids. Germline CDR1 reads LGHNA; CDR2 reads YNFKEQ. CDR3 bases: TGTGCCAGCAGCCAAGGAGTAGGACAGGGGAGAGGAAACACCATATATTTT. Translating it yields CASSQGVGQGRGNTIYF.

This clone was recorded once. The genes are TRBV6-5 and TRBJ1-1; 8 bases are a match to TRBD1. The CDR3 extends over 15 amino acids. The V segment lost 5 bases and the J segment 8 bases; nucleotides outside the gene matches: 13. Germline V gene lookup returns CDR1 MNHEY and CDR2 SVGAGI. The CDR3 DNA reads TGTGCCAGCAGTCGCAAGTTGGACAGGGTCCCCGAAGCTTTCTTT. Protein sequence: CASSRKLDRVPEAFF.

This chain joins TRBV9 and TRBJ1-1, with 9 bases aligning to TRBD1. The germline V gene has CDR1 SGDLS and CDR2 YYNGEE. V lost 5 bases, J lost 6 bases, and 8 bases stayed unmatched. This CDR3 has 14 amino acids. The CDR3 region is CASSKQGAMPEAFF. The CDR3 DNA reads as TGTGCCAGCAGTAAACAGGGGGCCATGCCTGAAGCTTTCTTT.

The rearrangement joins TRBV5-1 to TRBJ2-2; weak D call: TRBD2 (6 bases). CDR1 is SGHRS and CDR2 is YFSETQ in the germline V gene. Trimming stripped 5 bases from V and 6 bases from J, with 14 bases between. CDR3 length: 14 amino acids. The CDR3: CASSRDLGAGELFF. The CDR3 DNA sequence: TGCGCCAGCAGTCGGGACTTGGGGGCCGGGGAGCTGTTTTTT.

The chain combines TRBV29-1 with TRBJ2-2; D remains unclear. Germline loops: CDR1 SQVTM, CDR2 ANQGSEA. Trimming stripped 7 bases from V and 2 bases from J, with 8 bases between. The CDR3 covers 12 residues. The CDR3 bases are TGCAGCGCCCGACTTAACACCGGGGAGCTGTTTTTT. Translated: CSARLNTGELFF.

The chain combines TRBV11-2 with TRBJ2-7, with 9 bases aligning to TRBD1. Germline loops: CDR1 SGHAT, CDR2 FQNNGV. V lost 6 bases and J lost 5; bases outside the gene matches: 8. The CDR3 contains 14 residues. The CDR3 region is CASSYRGRNHEQYF. The CDR3 DNA is TGTGCCAGCAGTTACAGGGGGCGCAACCACGAGCAGTACTTC.

The chain joins TRBV7-9 to TRBJ2-7; D might be TRBD1 (6 bases). V lost 7 bases to trimming and J lost 0 bases, with 10 bases between them. The germline V gene has CDR1 SEHNR and CDR2 FQNEAQ (reference sequence). The CDR3 length is 13 residues. This chain's CDR3 is CASNGDNSYEQYF. The CDR3 DNA sequence: TGTGCCAGCAACGGGGACAACTCCTACGAGCAGTACTTC.

Note on this clone: One end of the junction fails to match germline, which may point to a read error. The chain is built from TRBV5-6 and TRBJ2-3; the match to TRBD1 covers 11 bases. This CDR3 comprises 14 residues. Germline V gene data show CDR1 as SGHDT and CDR2 as YYEEEE. The CDR3 sequence is CASRRTGGPDMQYF. The CDR3 DNA sequence: TGTGCCAGCCGCCGGACAGGGGGCCCAGATATGCAGTATTTT.

This chain connects TRBV7-9 to TRBJ1-5, with TRBD1 matching over 8 bases. V shed 1 base and J 2 bases; nucleotides not matched to a gene: 4. This CDR3 is 16 amino acids long. Germline V gene data show CDR1 as SEHNR and CDR2 as FQNEAQ (reference sequence). CDR3 region: CASSLVETGGNQPQHF. The CDR3 DNA follows: TGTGCCAGCAGCTTAGTAGAGACAGGGGGCAATCAGCCCCAGCATTTT. The variable domain in full, with the rest retrieved from reference TRBV7-9 and TRBJ1-5, is DTGVSQNPRHKITKRGQNVTFRCDPISEHNRLYWYRQTLGQGPEFLTYFQNEAQLEKSRLLSDRFSAERPKGSFSTLEIQRTEQGDSAMYLCASSLVETGGNQPQHFGDGTRLSIL.

The rearrangement links TRBV19 to TRBJ2-1, with 9 bases matching TRBD1. Unmatched junction bases numbered 9, after V lost 1 base and J lost 5 bases. Per germline, CDR1 LNHDA and CDR2 SQIVND (reference sequence). This CDR3 is built from 17 residues. As DNA, the CDR3 is TGTGCCAGTAGTATAGGAGGGACAGGGTTATTGCACAATGAGCAGTTCTTC. This codes for CASSIGGTGLLHNEQFF.

This clone was found a few times. The chain links TRBV9 to TRBJ1-2, with D unresolved. This CDR3 contains 14 residues. The germline gives CDR1 SGDLS, CDR2 YYNGEE. V lost 2 bases, J lost 2 bases, and 10 bases lay in between. The CDR3 loop is CASSVAEGNYGYTF. The CDR3 coding sequence is TGTGCCAGCAGCGTCGCAGAGGGAAACTATGGCTACACCTTC.

The chain couples TRBV5-1 to TRBJ2-3; no clear D. V shed 0 bases and J shed 1 base, with 6 bases lying between them. In germline, CDR1 is SGHRS, CDR2 YFSETQ. CDR3 length: 14 residues. Here the CDR3 reads CASSLVLGTDTQYF. In DNA, the CDR3 is TGCGCCAGCAGCTTGGTCTTAGGCACAGATACGCAGTATTTT.

V and J are TRBV5-1 and TRBJ2-3, with 8 bases lining up with TRBD1. The germline CDR1 and CDR2 sequences are SGHRS and YFSETQ. CDR3 length equals 16 residues. With V trimmed by 2 bases and J by 0 bases, 5 bases remained unmatched. CDR3 DNA sequence: TGCGCCAGCAGCTTAGGACAGGGTTTTAGCACAGATACGCAGTATTTT. As protein: CASSLGQGFSTDTQYF.

This clone was counted a few times. The CDR3 reads CASSQDFLAGQETQYF. The CDR3 DNA reads as TGTGCCAGCAGCCAAGATTTCCTAGCGGGCCAAGAGACCCAGTACTTC. The chain links TRBV4-2 to TRBJ2-5; TRBD2 matches 8 bases. V gave up 0 bases and J gave up 1 base; unmatched junction bases: 4. Per the germline V gene, CDR1 is LGHNA and CDR2 is YNFKEQ. The CDR3 covers 16 residues.

The chain carries TRBV27 and TRBJ2-1, with 8 bases matching TRBD2. The junction had 9 bases not matched to a gene; V was cut back by 10 bases and J by 4 bases. From germline, CDR1 is MNHEY and CDR2 SMNVEV (reference sequence). The CDR3 loop spans 14 amino acids. CDR3 sequence: CATLVASGYNEQFF. In DNA, the CDR3 is TGTGCCACACTAGTGGCTAGCGGGTACAATGAGCAGTTCTTC.

This rearrangement joins TRBV7-6 to TRBJ2-2, with D maybe TRBD1 (6 bases). The CDR3 extends over 16 amino acids. Trimming took 5 bases from V and 7 from J, leaving 20 bases between them. Germline CDR1 reads SGHVS; CDR2 reads FNYEAQ. This CDR3 is CASSQGGLAGVGELFF. The CDR3 coding sequence is TGTGCCAGCAGCCAAGGGGGTTTGGCAGGGGTCGGGGAGCTGTTTTTT.